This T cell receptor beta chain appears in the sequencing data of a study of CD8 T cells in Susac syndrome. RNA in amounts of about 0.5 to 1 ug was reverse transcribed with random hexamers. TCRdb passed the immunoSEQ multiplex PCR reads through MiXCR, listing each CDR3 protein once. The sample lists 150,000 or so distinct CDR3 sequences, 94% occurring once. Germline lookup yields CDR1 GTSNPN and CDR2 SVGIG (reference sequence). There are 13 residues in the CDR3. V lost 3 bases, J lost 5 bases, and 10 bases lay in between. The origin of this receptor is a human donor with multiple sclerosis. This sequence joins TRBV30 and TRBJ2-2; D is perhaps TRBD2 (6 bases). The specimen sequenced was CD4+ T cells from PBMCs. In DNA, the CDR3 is TGTGCCTGGAGCGGGAGTCGGACCGGGGAGCTGTTTTTT. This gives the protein CAWSGSRTGELFF.